Described below is a single T cell receptor (beta chain) sequence and its context. Antigen specificity is unknown. Repertoires were generated with immunoSEQ multiplex PCR, while TCRdb's copy carries only in-frame clones and drops some. The sample includes about 20,000 clones, less than 90% of them seen just once. V shed 2 bases and J shed 10 bases, with 17 bases lying between them. The germline V gene encodes CDR1 SQVTM and CDR2 ANQGSEA. The CDR3 loop spans 13 amino acids. The sample belongs to a study of OX40 agonist ivuxolimab in advanced cancers. Overall study context: Ivuxolimab, an agonist antibody against OX40 (CD134), was given to patients. Study observations and caveats: Both blood CD4+ and CD8+ T cells showed clonal growth by week 6 at 0.1 to 3.0 mg/kg.

The V and J genes are TRBV29-1 and TRBJ1-2; perhaps TRBD1 as D (6 bases). The clonotype was recovered from an adult with an advanced solid tumor such as melanoma, head and neck, liver or kidney cancer. Sample: CD4+ or CD8+ T cells sorted from blood, taken in a trial of the OX40 agonist ivuxolimab. CDR3: CSVEKQLGGIYTF. The CDR3 DNA reads as TGCAGCGTTGAAAAACAGTTGGGGGGCATCTACACCTTC. Full variable domain (rest looked up from reference TRBV29-1 and TRBJ1-2): SAVISQKPSRDICQRGTSLTIQCQVDSQVTMMFWYRQQPGQSLTLIATANQGSEATYESGFVIDKFPISRPNLTFSTLTVSNMSPEDSSIYLCSVEKQLGGIYTFGSGTRLTVV.